These 17 T cell receptor beta chains came from one sample sequenced in a study of T-cell reconstitution after alpha-beta-depleted transplantation in children. As it was prepared, the TCRbeta library received unique molecular identifiers. TCRdb re-called the PCR reads with MiXCR, one entry per CDR3 protein. This sample carries over 85,000 distinct CDR3 sequences, 10% of them seen once, and the ten largest clones take 8%. The sample consisted of PBMCs from the stem cell graft donor, taken from the stem cell graft. The origin of the receptors is a human donor who donated a stem cell graft to a child with acute lymphoblastic leukemia.

With regard to this clonotype: A much larger clonotype is one base distant, so this may be a read error. The chain combines TRBV7-2 with TRBJ2-7; possible D gene TRBD2, 5 bases. The CDR3 covers 18 residues. Germline V gene lookup returns CDR1 SGHTA and CDR2 FQGNSA. Trimming cost V 0 bases and J 0 bases, with 18 bases left between them. The CDR3 bases are TGTGCCAGCAGCTTAGCGGGCGGCTTTAGCGTCTCCTCCTACGAGCAGTACTTC. This gives the protein CASSLAGGFSVSSYEQYF. Variable domain in full (rest from reference TRBV7-2 and TRBJ2-7): GAGVSQSPSNKVTEKGKDVELRCDPISGHTALYWYRQSLGQGLEFLIYFQGNSAPDKSGLPSDRFSAERTGGSVSTLTIQRTQQEDSAVYLCASSLAGGFSVSSYEQYFGPGTRLTVT.

This clonotype was found many times. The chain carries TRBV25-1 and TRBJ2-1; TRBD1 matches 11 bases. The germline CDR1 and CDR2 sequences are MGHDK and SYGVNS. This CDR3 has 15 amino acids. J lost 5 bases, V lost 7 bases, and 7 bases had no gene match. The chain's CDR3 is CASTTPGQGDNEQFF. DNA for the CDR3: TGTGCCAGCACCACCCCGGGACAGGGGGACAATGAGCAGTTCTTC. Combining the CDR3 with reference TRBV25-1 and TRBJ2-1 gives the whole variable domain EADIYQTPRYLVIGTGKKITLECSQTMGHDKMYWYQQDPGMELHLIHYSYGVNSTEKGDLSSESTVSRIRTEHFPLTLESARPSHTSQYLCASTTPGQGDNEQFFGPGTRLTVL.

This clonotype showed up many times. The chain joins TRBV5-5 to TRBJ2-7; 9 bases fit TRBD2. The V gene's germline CDR1 is SGHKS and CDR2 YYEKEE (reference sequence). This CDR3 spans 14 amino acids. The V and J ends lost 6 bases and 6 bases, in that order; junction bases with no gene match: 10. CDR3 in amino acids: CASILGLADREQYF. The CDR3 bases are TGTGCCAGCATCCTGGGACTAGCAGACCGCGAGCAGTACTTC.

Ten or more counts support this clonotype. V and J are TRBV9 and TRBJ1-2; D is uncertain. The germline V gene has CDR1 SGDLS and CDR2 YYNGEE. CDR3 length: 12 amino acids. The V end was cut by 0 bases, the J end by 2 bases, with 2 bases between. The CDR3 coding sequence is TGTGCCAGCAGCGTAGACAACTATGGCTACACCTTC. It is translated as CASSVDNYGYTF.

Notes on this clonotype: A much larger clone lies one base from this, so it may be a read error. The chain joins TRBV7-9 to TRBJ2-5; D is perhaps TRBD1 (5 bases). The CDR3 has 13 residues. V was cut by 2 bases and J by 5 bases, with 9 bases left in between. Germline-derived CDR1 and CDR2 are SEHNR and FQNEAQ (reference sequence). CDR3 protein: CASSLTAGETQYF. For the CDR3, the DNA is TGTGCCAGCAGCTTAACTGCAGGGGAGACCCAGTACTTC. The full variable domain, its missing parts supplied by reference TRBV7-9 and TRBJ2-5, is DTGVSQNPRHKITKRGQNVTFRCDPISEHNRLYWYRQTLGQGPEFLTYFQNEAQLEKSRLLSDRFSAERPKGSFSTLEIQRTEQGDSAMYLCASSLTAGETQYFGPGTRLLVL.

This clonotype was recorded at least ten times. The chain carries TRBV28 and TRBJ2-3; 8 positions agree with TRBD1. The CDR3 extends over 14 amino acids. Germline V lookup: CDR1 MDHEN, CDR2 SYDVKM. With 5 bases clipped from V and 5 bases from J, the junction kept 6 bases outside the gene matches. This CDR3 reads CASSTDRVGDTQYF. CDR3 nucleotides: TGTGCCAGCAGTACGGACAGGGTGGGAGATACGCAGTATTTT.

The sample holds many counts of this clonotype. The rearrangement joins TRBV5-6 to TRBJ2-3; 9 bases fit TRBD1. V lost 2 bases and J lost 5; bases outside the gene matches: 3. This CDR3 spans 14 amino acids. Germline V CDR1 and CDR2: SGHDT, YYEEEE. CDR3 nucleotides: TGTGCCAGCAGCTTCGGGACAGGGAGAGATACGCAGTATTTT. Amino acids: CASSFGTGRDTQYF.

This clonotype was detected many times. The gene calls are TRBV5-1 and TRBJ2-1; D not certain. CDR1 is SGHRS, CDR2 YFSETQ, per germline. The length of the CDR3 is 16 residues. V lost 0 bases, J lost 6 bases, and 16 bases lay in between. As DNA, the CDR3 is TGCGCCAGCAGCTTGGCCCGGGTGGCGTATCCCAATGAGCAGTTCTTC. Its translation: CASSLARVAYPNEQFF.

About this clonotype itself: A single base separates this from a much larger clone, so it may be a read error. J is TRBJ1-5 and V is TRBV12-3 or TRBV12-4; perhaps TRBD1 as D (6 bases). This CDR3 has 14 amino acids. This chain's CDR3 is CASTIPGGHQPRHF. The CDR3 region has the DNA TGTGCCAGCACCATCCCGGGGGGACATCAGCCCCGGCATTTT.

With regard to this clonotype: This clone may be a read error of a much larger clone one base away. The chain recombines TRBV20-1 with TRBJ2-7, with no clear D. The CDR3 consists of 13 residues. Per germline, CDR1 DFQATT and CDR2 SNEGSKA (reference sequence). Deletions cut 6 bases from V and 5 bases from J, with 17 bases between. The CDR3 coding sequence is TGCAGTGCCAGGACCTTGACCACCAACGAGCAGTACTTC. It encodes CSARTLTTNEQYF.

This clonotype was seen once. The chain has TRBV18 and TRBJ2-4; D call uncertain. The CDR3 runs to 14 residues. Deletions cut 2 bases from V and 2 bases from J, with 7 bases between. Germline-derived CDR1 and CDR2 are KGHSH and LQKENI. The CDR3 loop reads CASSPSLSKNIQYF. Here the CDR3 DNA reads TGTGCCAGCTCACCAAGTCTGTCCAAAAACATTCAGTACTTC.

There are many counts of this clonotype. The CDR3 loop is CASSPYPTGAQETQYF. DNA of the CDR3: TGCGCCAGCAGCCCATATCCGACAGGGGCACAAGAGACCCAGTACTTC. The chain uses TRBV5-1 and TRBJ2-5; 8 nucleotides line up with TRBD1. J lost 2 bases, V lost 4 bases, and 10 bases had no gene match. The CDR3 consists of 16 residues. Per the germline V gene, CDR1 is SGHRS and CDR2 is YFSETQ.

This clonotype was seen at least ten times. V usage is TRBV5-1 and J usage is TRBJ2-5; TRBD1 matches 8 bases. CDR3 length equals 15 residues. The J segment lost 0 bases and the V segment lost 4 bases, leaving 5 bases of the junction unmatched. The germline gives CDR1 SGHRS, CDR2 YFSETQ. The CDR3 region has the DNA TGCGCCAGCAGCACCCGGGGACAGGACCAAGAGACCCAGTACTTC. Residues: CASSTRGQDQETQYF. The complete variable domain, with remaining parts taken from reference TRBV5-1 and TRBJ2-5, reads KAGVTQTPRYLIKTRGQQVTLSCSPISGHRSVSWYQQTPGQGLQFLFEYFSETQRNKGNFPGRFSGRQFSNSRSEMNVSTLELGDSALYLCASSTRGQDQETQYFGPGTRLLVL.

This clonotype was counted ten times or more. The rearrangement uses TRBV6-1 and TRBJ2-4, with TRBD2 matching over 8 bases. This CDR3 is built from 19 residues. Germline V lookup: CDR1 MNHNS, CDR2 SASEGT. J was trimmed by 0 bases and V by 5 bases; bases with no gene match: 15. The CDR3 is CASSPTPPGRALAKNIQYF. CDR3 coding DNA: TGTGCCAGCAGTCCAACCCCTCCCGGGAGGGCCCTAGCCAAAAACATTCAGTACTTC.

This clonotype was detected ten times or more. The CDR3 sequence is CASSWDRSAGELFF. CDR3 DNA sequence: TGCGCCAGCAGCTGGGACAGGAGCGCCGGGGAGCTGTTTTTT. The chain links TRBV5-1 to TRBJ2-2; 8 bases map to TRBD1. This CDR3 has 14 residues. Germline CDR1 is SGHRS and CDR2 is YFSETQ. Unmatched junction bases numbered 4, after V lost 3 bases and J lost 6 bases.

This clonotype was found many times. This sequence may be a read error, since a much larger clone differs from it by one base. The CDR3 DNA follows: TGCGCCAGCAGCCAAGGGCTAGCGGGAGGGCAGTACTTC. This translates into CASSQGLAGGQYF. This chain connects TRBV4-3 to TRBJ2-7; TRBD2 matches at 11 bases. CDR3 size: 13 residues. Germline V gene lookup returns CDR1 LGHNA and CDR2 YSLEER. The J segment lost 9 bases and the V segment lost 1 base, leaving 2 bases of the junction unmatched.

The sample holds many counts of this clonotype. This chain connects TRBV7-9 to TRBJ2-2; D might be TRBD1 (5 bases). CDR1 and CDR2 from the germline V gene are SEHNR and FQNEAQ (reference sequence). There are 16 residues in the CDR3. V was trimmed by 5 bases and J by 0 bases, leaving 13 bases between them. The CDR3 protein is CASSHTDTSNTGELFF. DNA for the CDR3: TGTGCCAGCAGCCACACGGACACTTCGAACACCGGGGAGCTGTTTTTT. The full variable domain, in which reference TRBV7-9 and TRBJ2-2 provide the parts outside the CDR3, is DTGVSQNPRHKITKRGQNVTFRCDPISEHNRLYWYRQTLGQGPEFLTYFQNEAQLEKSRLLSDRFSAERPKGSFSTLEIQRTEQGDSAMYLCASSHTDTSNTGELFFGEGSRLTVL.